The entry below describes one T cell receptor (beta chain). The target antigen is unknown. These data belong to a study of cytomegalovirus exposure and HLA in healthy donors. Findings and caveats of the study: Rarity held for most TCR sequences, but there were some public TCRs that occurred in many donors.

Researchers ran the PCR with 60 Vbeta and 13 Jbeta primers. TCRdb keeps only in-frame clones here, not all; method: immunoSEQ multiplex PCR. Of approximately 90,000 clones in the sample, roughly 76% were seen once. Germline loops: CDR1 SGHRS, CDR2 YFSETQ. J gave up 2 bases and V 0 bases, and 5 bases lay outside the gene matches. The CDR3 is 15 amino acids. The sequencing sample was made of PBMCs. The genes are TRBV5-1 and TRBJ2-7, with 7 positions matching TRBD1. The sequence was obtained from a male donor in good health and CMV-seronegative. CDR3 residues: CASSLAQGQPYEQYF. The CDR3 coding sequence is TGCGCCAGCAGCTTGGCACAGGGGCAGCCCTACGAGCAGTACTTC.